The subject of this entry is one T cell receptor beta chain. This record belongs to a study of beta chain features in type 1 diabetes. Study-level background: Examination of sorted cells across all samples involved 90 million to 120 million cells.

Losses at the gene ends were 6 bases for V and 4 bases for J; bases not matched to a gene: 8. CDR3 size: 14 residues. Germline loops: CDR1 KGHSH, CDR2 LQKENI. Reverse transcribing all isolated RNA meant expressed TCRB transcripts were sequenced. The table came from immunoSEQ multiplex PCR; TCRdb's copy has only in-frame clones and leaves some out. Among around 330,000 clones, 11% were seen once, and the ten largest hold roughly 0.016%. The receptor comes from a woman aged 25 to 39 in good health. The V call is TRBV18, the J call TRBJ2-5; 7 bases line up with TRBD2. Sequenced input: naive CD4+ T cells from blood. CDR3 protein: CASSPGTGGETQYF. CDR3 nucleotides: TGTGCCAGCTCGCCCGGGACGGGAGGAGAGACCCAGTACTTC.